This T cell receptor (beta chain) was captured by sequencing in a study of HIV-infected patients and healthy controls. Regarding the study as a whole: Diversity differences between study cohorts were not due to their slight age and sex differences. Healthy control repertoires had roughly threefold more distinct CDR3s than untreated HIV+ repertoires, and higher Shannon diversity. A major limitation was that merely sixteen HIV-infected individuals were processed.

cDNA was made from roughly 470 ng RNA using alpha and beta constant primers. Each of the alpha and beta chains got its own library through chain-specific third strand synthesis with indices. TCRdb reanalysed the 5' RACE reads using MiXCR and keeps one entry per CDR3 protein. This table holds 19,000 or so distinct CDR3 sequences, 8.5% to 9.5% found once. This clonotype showed up many times. What it binds is unknown. Whole blood was used without fractionation, so all unsorted peripheral T cells were included. As controls, nine to ten uninfected healthy donors gave samples, and several gave a couple of samples 3 to 4 months apart. V was clipped by 8 bases and J by 5 bases; unmatched bases: 9. This CDR3 spans 14 amino acids. CDR1 is SGHTA, CDR2 FQGNSA, per germline.

The sequenced material came from blood. The TCR originated in an adult in good health. The genes are TRBV7-2 and TRBJ2-1, with TRBD2 matching 7 bases. The CDR3 region has the DNA TGTGCCAGCTTTAGGACTAGTGGGCACAATGAGCAGTTCTTC. Translated, it gives CASFRTSGHNEQFF.